A single sample gave rise to the 11 T cell receptor beta chains below, sequenced in a study of blood T cell repertoires in COVID-19 (dated by TCRdb to about 2020). The method was the immunoSEQ multiplex PCR assay. Held by TCRdb, this immuneACCESS table contains in-frame sequences only and omits some clones. Under half of the omission traces to an unresolved V gene where checked; the cause of the rest is unknown. For this sample the table gives around 170,000 clones, of which more than 65% were detected only once. The ten top clones hold around 14% of the sample. Specimen: peripheral blood. The receptor source for this set is a woman over 75 with acute or convalescent COVID-19.

The DNA for the CDR3 is TGTGCCAGCAGCCAAGGGTGGGCTAGCGGGGGCACAGATACGCAGTATTTT. Translated, it gives CASSQGWASGGTDTQYF. The chain combines TRBV3-1 (or the pseudogene TRBV3-2) with TRBJ2-3, with TRBD2 matching over 9 bases. CDR3 size: 17 residues. Germline V gene lookup returns CDR1 LGHDT and CDR2 YNNKEL (reference sequence). The V gene end was trimmed by 1 base and the J gene end by 1 base; junction bases not matched to a gene: 6.

The V and J genes are TRBV5-1 and TRBJ1-1; D is unclear. This CDR3 contains 13 residues. V was shortened by 4 bases and J by 1 base, with 8 bases between the two germline ends. Germline V gene sequence: CDR1 SGHRS, CDR2 YFSETQ. CDR3 loop: CASSRVGNTEAFF. The CDR3 DNA follows: TGCGCCAGCAGCCGGGTTGGGAACACTGAAGCTTTCTTT.

This chain uses TRBV9 with TRBJ1-2, with unresolved D. This CDR3 has 12 residues. Germline V gives CDR1 SGDLS, CDR2 YYNGEE. V was pared by 3 bases and J by 8 bases, with 11 bases between. CDR3 amino acids: CASSDMTRGYTF. The CDR3 bases are TGTGCCAGCAGCGACATGACGCGGGGCTACACCTTC.

This clone has a handful of counts. This chain connects TRBV6-1 to TRBJ1-2, with D possibly being TRBD1 (6 bases). The CDR3 consists of 13 residues. CDR1 MNHNS and CDR2 SASEGT come from the germline V gene. Trimming cost V 2 bases and J 7 bases, with 11 bases left between them. The CDR3 DNA reads as TGTGCCAGCAGTGAAAGGGGGATCGGTGGCTACACCTTC. This gives the protein CASSERGIGGYTF.

The count of this clone is one. This chain links TRBV12-3 or TRBV12-4 with TRBJ2-2, with a weak D call TRBD1 (6 bases). Trimming pared 2 bases from V and 6 bases from J, leaving 7 bases between. The CDR3 covers 13 residues. The CDR3 DNA is TGTGCCAGCAGTTTAAACAGGGCCGGGGAGCTGTTTTTT. It yields the protein CASSLNRAGELFF.

In this sample, this clone turned up once. The rearrangement joins TRBV28 to TRBJ2-7; TRBD1 agrees at 8 bases. Germline CDR1 reads MDHEN; CDR2 reads SYDVKM. Trimming took 7 bases from V and 2 from J; bases not matched to a gene: 10. The CDR3 spans 15 residues. CDR3 residues: CASTFLGQDTYEQYF. For the CDR3, the DNA is TGTGCCAGCACCTTCCTGGGACAGGATACCTACGAGCAGTACTTC.

This clone was counted ten times or more. The V and J genes are TRBV24-1 and TRBJ1-1; weak D call: TRBD1 (5 bases). CDR1 is KGHDR, CDR2 SFDVKD, per germline. This CDR3 region has 12 residues. The V and J ends lost 9 bases and 1 base respectively, with 8 bases between them. CDR3 protein: CATADRNTEAFF. The DNA of the CDR3 is TGTGCCACCGCTGACAGGAACACTGAAGCTTTCTTT.

The CDR3 coding sequence is TGTGCCAGCAGCCCAGGGGGAACCGGGGAGCTGTTTTTT. Encoded protein: CASSPGGTGELFF. The chain joins TRBV7-9 to TRBJ2-2, with TRBD1 matching over 7 bases. Germline values: CDR1 SEHNR, CDR2 FQNEAQ (reference sequence). With V trimmed by 5 bases and J by 5 bases, 2 bases remained unmatched. This CDR3 has 13 residues.

This clone turned up a few times. The CDR3 bases are TGTGCCAGCAGCCGGTCAGAGCTAGCGGGAACCGGGGAGCTGTTTTTT. This sequence encodes CASSRSELAGTGELFF. The J gene is TRBJ2-2, the V gene TRBV4-2, with 9 bases lining up with TRBD2. Unmatched junction bases numbered 8, after V lost 4 bases and J lost 5 bases. Looked up from germline, CDR1 is LGHNA and CDR2 is YNFKEQ. This CDR3 contains 16 residues.

The gene calls are TRBV18 and TRBJ1-5; D is possibly TRBD1 (5 bases). Germline CDR1 KGHSH, CDR2 LQKENI. Trimming removed 1 base from V and 7 bases from J, with 11 bases in between. The CDR3 is 14 residues long. CDR3 loop: CASSPRGGGQPQHF. CDR3 nucleotide sequence: TGTGCCAGCTCACCACGGGGGGGAGGGCAGCCCCAGCATTTT.

The J gene is TRBJ2-1, the V gene TRBV19; 12 bases are a match to TRBD2. CDR3 length equals 15 residues. Germline CDR1 is LNHDA and CDR2 is SQIVND (reference sequence). Germline trimming cut 4 bases from V and 8 bases from J; bases unmatched to any gene: 6. CDR3 amino acids: CASSTLAGGAYEQFF. The DNA of the CDR3 is TGTGCCAGTAGTACGCTAGCGGGGGGGGCCTATGAGCAGTTCTTC.